This T cell receptor (beta chain) originates from a study of regulatory T cells in long-lasting Graves disease. Study results and limitations: Favoring TRBV28, TRBJ1-2 and TRBJ2-5 was a feature seen in persistent disease. Authors noted too few samples as a limitation.

This clonotype was counted many times. What it binds is unknown. Time point meaning: newly diagnosed GD, antithyroid drugs for less than 3 months. PBMC-derived RNA was used for the TCR library. A volume of 9 to 9.5 milliliters of peripheral blood was collected in EDTA tubes. Germline V gives CDR1 MNHNS, CDR2 SASEGT. After removal of 6 bases from V and 1 base from J, the junction contained 16 bases not matched to a gene. CDR3 size: 18 residues. With iRepertoire HTBI primers and Arm-PCR of CDR3 regions, TCR beta libraries were built. TCRdb analysed the multiplex PCR reads with MiXCR anew, one entry per CDR3 protein. The table includes approximately 400,000 distinct CDR3 sequences, about 15% detected once. These same data were also listed under a study on T cells in Graves' hyperthyroidism and ophthalmopathy.

The TCR comes from a woman in her twenties or thirties with Graves disease. The rearrangement joins TRBV6-1 to TRBJ1-1; TRBD1 matches 8 bases. This material consisted of peripheral blood mononuclear cells (PBMCs), taken at new diagnosis, from a patient treated with antithyroid drugs. The CDR3, as DNA: TGTGCCAGCAGGTTACGTTGGCAGACAGGGGACTCGAACACTGAAGCTTTCTTT. It is translated as CASRLRWQTGDSNTEAFF.